This T cell receptor (beta chain) was identified in a study of regulatory T cells in long-lasting Graves disease. Study findings and constraints: Favoring TRBV28, TRBJ1-2 and TRBJ2-5 was a feature seen in persistent disease.

The time point is: newly diagnosed GD, antithyroid drugs for less than 3 months. Extracted RNA from PBMCs served as the source of the TCR library. Building of the TCR beta libraries involved iRepertoire HTBI primers and Arm-PCR of CDR3 regions. TCRdb re-called the multiplex PCR reads through MiXCR, storing one row per CDR3 protein. The sample contains some 560,000 distinct CDR3 sequences, about 16% of which appear only once. The CDR3 spans 15 residues. Germline V gives CDR1 GTSNPN, CDR2 SVGIG (reference sequence). With V trimmed by 2 bases and J by 6 bases, 6 bases remained unmatched. Notes on this clonotype: Its cognate antigen is unknown.

The same sample was also studied in work on T cells in Graves' hyperthyroidism and ophthalmopathy.

The receptor was isolated from a woman aged 40 to 65 with Graves disease. The specimen comprised peripheral blood mononuclear cells (PBMCs), sampled at new diagnosis, from a patient treated with antithyroid drugs. V is TRBV30 and J is TRBJ2-2, with 10 bases that match TRBD2. The CDR3 loop is CAWSRLAGVAGELFF. The CDR3 nucleotides read TGTGCCTGGAGTCGGCTAGCGGGAGTGGCCGGGGAGCTGTTTTTT.